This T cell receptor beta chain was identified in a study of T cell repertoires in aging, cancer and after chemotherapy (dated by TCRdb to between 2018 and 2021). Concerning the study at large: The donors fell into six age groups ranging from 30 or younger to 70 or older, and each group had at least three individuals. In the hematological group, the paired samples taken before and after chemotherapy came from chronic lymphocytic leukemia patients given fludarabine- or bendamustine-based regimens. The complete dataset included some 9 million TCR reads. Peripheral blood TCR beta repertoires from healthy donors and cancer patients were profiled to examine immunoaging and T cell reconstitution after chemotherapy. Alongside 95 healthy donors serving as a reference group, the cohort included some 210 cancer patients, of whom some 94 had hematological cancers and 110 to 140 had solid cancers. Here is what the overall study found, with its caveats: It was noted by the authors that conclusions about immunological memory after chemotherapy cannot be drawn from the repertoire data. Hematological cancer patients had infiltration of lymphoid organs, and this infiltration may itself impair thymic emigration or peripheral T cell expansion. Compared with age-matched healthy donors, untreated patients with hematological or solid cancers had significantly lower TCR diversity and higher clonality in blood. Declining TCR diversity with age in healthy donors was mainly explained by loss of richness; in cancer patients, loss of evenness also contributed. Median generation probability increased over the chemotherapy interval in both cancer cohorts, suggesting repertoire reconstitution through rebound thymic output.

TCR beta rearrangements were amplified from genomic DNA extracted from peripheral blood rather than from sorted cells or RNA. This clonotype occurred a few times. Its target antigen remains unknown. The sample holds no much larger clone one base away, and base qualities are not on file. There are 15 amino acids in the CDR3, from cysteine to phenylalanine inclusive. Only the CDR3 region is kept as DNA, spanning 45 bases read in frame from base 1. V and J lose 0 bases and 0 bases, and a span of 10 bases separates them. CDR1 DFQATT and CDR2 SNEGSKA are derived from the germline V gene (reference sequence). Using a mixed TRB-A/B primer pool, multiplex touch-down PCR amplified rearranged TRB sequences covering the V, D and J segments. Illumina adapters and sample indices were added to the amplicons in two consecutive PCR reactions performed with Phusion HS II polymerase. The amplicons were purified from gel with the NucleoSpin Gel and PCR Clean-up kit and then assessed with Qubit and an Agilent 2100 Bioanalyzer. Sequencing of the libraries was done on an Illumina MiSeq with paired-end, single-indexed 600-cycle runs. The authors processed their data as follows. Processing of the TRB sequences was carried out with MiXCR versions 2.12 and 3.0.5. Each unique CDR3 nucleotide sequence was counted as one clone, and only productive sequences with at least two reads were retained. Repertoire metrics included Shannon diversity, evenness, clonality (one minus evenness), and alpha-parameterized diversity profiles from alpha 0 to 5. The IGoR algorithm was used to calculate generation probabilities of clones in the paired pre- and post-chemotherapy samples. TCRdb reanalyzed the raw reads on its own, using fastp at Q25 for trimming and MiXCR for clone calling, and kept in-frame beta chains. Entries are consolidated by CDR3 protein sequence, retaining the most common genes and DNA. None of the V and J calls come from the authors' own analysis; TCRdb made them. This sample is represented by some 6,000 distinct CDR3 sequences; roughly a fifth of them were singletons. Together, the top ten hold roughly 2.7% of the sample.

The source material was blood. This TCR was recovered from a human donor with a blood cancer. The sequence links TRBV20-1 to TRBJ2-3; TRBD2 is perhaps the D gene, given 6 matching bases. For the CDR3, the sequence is CSARDWGTSTDTQYF. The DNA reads TGCAGTGCTAGAGATTGGGGGACTAGCACAGATACGCAGTATTTT.